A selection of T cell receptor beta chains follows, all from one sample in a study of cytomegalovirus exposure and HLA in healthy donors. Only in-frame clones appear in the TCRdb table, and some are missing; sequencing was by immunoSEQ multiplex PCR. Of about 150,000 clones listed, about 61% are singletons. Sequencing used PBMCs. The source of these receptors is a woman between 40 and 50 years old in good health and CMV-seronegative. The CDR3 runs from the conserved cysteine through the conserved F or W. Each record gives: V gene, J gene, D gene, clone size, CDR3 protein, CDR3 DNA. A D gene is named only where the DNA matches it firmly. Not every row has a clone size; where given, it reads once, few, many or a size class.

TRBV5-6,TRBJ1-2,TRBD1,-,CASSSAGGDGYTF,TGTGCCAGCAGCTCCGCAGGGGGCGATGGCTACACCTTC
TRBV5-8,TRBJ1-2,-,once,CASSLQREVYGYTF,TGTGCCAGCAGCTTACAGAGGGAGGTATATGGCTACACCTTC
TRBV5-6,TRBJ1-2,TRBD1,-,CASSQQGVRFDYTF,TGTGCCAGCAGCCAACAGGGGGTGCGTTTTGACTACACCTTC
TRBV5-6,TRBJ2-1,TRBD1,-,CASSLLGTGIYNEQFF,TGTGCCAGCAGCTTGTTAGGGACAGGGATCTACAATGAGCAGTTCTTC
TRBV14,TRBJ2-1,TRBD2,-,CASSQAGGRYNEQFF,TGTGCCAGCAGCCAAGCGGGGGGGAGATACAATGAGCAGTTCTTC
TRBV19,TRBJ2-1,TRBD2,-,CASSTLAGAYNEQFF,TGTGCCAGTAGTACACTAGCGGGGGCCTACAATGAGCAGTTCTTC
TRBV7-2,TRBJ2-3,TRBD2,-,CASSLVATGGGKDTQYF,TGTGCCAGCAGCTTAGTGGCTACGGGGGGGGGAAAAGATACGCAGTATTTT
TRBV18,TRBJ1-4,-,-,CASSSQQPTNEKLFF,TGTGCCAGCTCATCACAACAGCCAACTAATGAAAAACTGTTTTTT
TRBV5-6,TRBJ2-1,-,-,CASSFRGAQTGEQFF,TGTGCCAGCAGCTTTCGGGGGGCCCAAACCGGTGAGCAGTTCTTC
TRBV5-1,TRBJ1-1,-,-,CASSLYSMNTEAFF,TGCGCCAGCAGCTTGTACAGCATGAACACTGAAGCTTTCTTT
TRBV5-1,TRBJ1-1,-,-,CASSLGGGLNTEAFF,TGCGCCAGCAGCTTGGGGGGGGGCTTGAACACTGAAGCTTTCTTT
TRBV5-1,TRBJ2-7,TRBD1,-,CASSWTGVSYEQYF,TGCGCCAGCAGTTGGACAGGGGTGTCTTACGAGCAGTACTTC
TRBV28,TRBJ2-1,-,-,CASSSPGSYSYNEQFF,TGTGCCAGCAGTTCCCCGGGGAGCTACTCCTACAATGAGCAGTTCTTC
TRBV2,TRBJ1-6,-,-,CAGGDRASGSPLHF,TGTGCCGGGGGGGATAGGGCCTCAGGATCACCCCTCCACTTT
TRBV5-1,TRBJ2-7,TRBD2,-,CASTGLAEHEQYF,TGCGCCAGCACCGGACTAGCGGAGCACGAGCAGTACTTC
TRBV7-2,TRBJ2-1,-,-,CASSLDGVSSYNEQFF,TGTGCCAGCAGCTTAGACGGGGTCTCCTCCTACAATGAGCAGTTCTTC
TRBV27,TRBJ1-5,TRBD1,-,CASSPSTAGTGRNQPQHF,TGTGCCAGCAGTCCTAGCACCGCCGGGACAGGTCGGAATCAGCCCCAGCATTTT
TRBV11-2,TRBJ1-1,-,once,CASSLGESTEAFF,TGTGCCAGCAGCTTAGGGGAGAGCACTGAAGCTTTCTTT
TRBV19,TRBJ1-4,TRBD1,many,CASSITGTGEEKLFF,TGTGCCAGTAGTATCACCGGGACAGGAGAAGAAAAACTGTTTTTT
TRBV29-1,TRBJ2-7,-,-,CSVGGGRDYEQYF,TGCAGCGTGGGGGGGGGCAGGGACTACGAGCAGTACTTC
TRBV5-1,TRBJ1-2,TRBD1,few,CASSLVGQGTTKYGYTF,TGCGCCAGCAGCCTGGTGGGACAGGGAACCACCAAATATGGCTACACCTTC
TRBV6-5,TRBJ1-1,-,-,CASRDGGRDTEAFF,TGTGCCAGCAGAGATGGGGGGAGGGACACTGAAGCTTTCTTT
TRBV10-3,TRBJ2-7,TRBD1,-,CAISAHQSGGQGTHEQYF,TGTGCCATCAGTGCGCACCAATCCGGGGGACAGGGGACCCACGAGCAGTACTTC
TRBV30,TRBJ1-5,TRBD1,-,CAWSPTGVGKPQHF,TGTGCCTGGAGCCCGACAGGGGTGGGAAAGCCCCAGCATTTT
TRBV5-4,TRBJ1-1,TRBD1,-,CASSRDSEAFF,TGTGCCAGCAGTCGGGACAGTGAAGCTTTCTTT
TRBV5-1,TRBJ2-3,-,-,CASSLERTDTDTQYF,TGCGCCAGCAGCTTGGAGAGGACAGACACAGATACGCAGTATTTT
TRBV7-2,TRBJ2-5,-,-,CASSPWSLMETQYF,TGTGCCAGCAGCCCTTGGTCCCTAATGGAGACCCAGTACTTC
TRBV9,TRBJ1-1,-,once,CASSVQGNVATEAFF,TGTGCCAGCAGCGTCCAGGGGAATGTGGCCACTGAAGCTTTCTTT
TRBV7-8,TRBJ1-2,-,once,CASSLETPRNAVNGYTF,TGTGCCAGCAGCTTAGAGACCCCAAGAAACGCGGTAAATGGCTACACCTTC
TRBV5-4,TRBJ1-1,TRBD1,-,CASSPDREAVRGAFF,TGTGCCAGCAGCCCGGACAGGGAAGCAGTGAGGGGTGCTTTCTTT
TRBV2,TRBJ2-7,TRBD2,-,CASSENTSGVYEQYF,TGTGCCAGCAGTGAAAACACTAGCGGGGTGTACGAGCAGTACTTC
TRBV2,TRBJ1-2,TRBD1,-,CATRQGEGNGYTF,TGTGCCACGCGACAGGGAGAGGGGAATGGCTACACCTTC
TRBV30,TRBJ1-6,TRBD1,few,CAWSLGQGNSPLHF,TGTGCCTGGAGCCTGGGACAGGGAAATTCACCCCTCCACTTT
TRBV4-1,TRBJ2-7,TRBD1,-,CASSGSGTGHPEQYF,TGCGCCAGCAGTGGATCCGGGACAGGGCATCCCGAGCAGTACTTC
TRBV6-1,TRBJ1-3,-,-,CASRGLFSGNTIYF,TGTGCCAGCCGAGGCCTATTCTCTGGAAACACCATATATTTT
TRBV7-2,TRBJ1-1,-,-,CASSLRGGGTEAFF,TGTGCCAGCAGCTTGAGGGGAGGGGGCACTGAAGCTTTCTTT
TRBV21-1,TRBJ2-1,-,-,CASSKAVGQGHNEQFF,TGTGCCAGCAGCAAAGCTGTCGGACAGGGGCACAATGAGCAGTTCTTC
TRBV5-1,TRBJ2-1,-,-,CASSRGGKAYNEQFF,TGCGCCAGCAGCCGGGGCGGGAAAGCCTACAATGAGCAGTTCTTC
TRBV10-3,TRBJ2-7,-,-,CAISESTGREQYF,TGTGCCATCAGTGAGTCAACGGGGAGGGAGCAGTACTTC
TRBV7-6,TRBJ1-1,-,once,CASSSGAKNTEAFF,TGTGCCAGCAGCTCAGGGGCGAAGAACACTGAAGCTTTCTTT
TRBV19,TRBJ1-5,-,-,CASSINGDQPQHF,TGTGCCAGTAGTATTAACGGTGATCAGCCCCAGCATTTT
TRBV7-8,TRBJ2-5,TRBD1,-,CASSLGTGKAETQYF,TGTGCCAGCAGCTTAGGGACAGGGAAGGCGGAGACCCAGTACTTC
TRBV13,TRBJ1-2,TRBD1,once,CASSLPRDRANYGYTF,TGTGCCAGCAGCTTACCCCGGGACAGGGCGAACTATGGCTACACCTTC
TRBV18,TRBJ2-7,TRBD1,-,CASSPSTGEYEQYF,TGTGCCAGCTCACCATCTACAGGGGAGTACGAGCAGTACTTC
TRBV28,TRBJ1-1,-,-,CASSGNTEAFF,TGTGCCAGCTCCGGGAACACTGAAGCTTTCTTT
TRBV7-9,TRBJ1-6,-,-,CASSPPSSYNSPLHF,TGTGCCAGCAGCCCTCCGAGCTCCTATAATTCACCCCTCCACTTT
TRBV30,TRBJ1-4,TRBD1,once,CAWSAPRTGKGEKLFF,TGTGCCTGGAGTGCCCCGCGGACAGGGAAAGGAGAAAAACTGTTTTTT
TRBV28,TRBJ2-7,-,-,CASSFGQVAQYF,TGTGCCAGCAGTTTTGGGCAGGTGGCACAGTACTTC
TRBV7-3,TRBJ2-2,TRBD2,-,CASSTQAGRGELFF,TGTGCCAGCAGCACACAAGCGGGGCGCGGGGAGCTGTTTTTT
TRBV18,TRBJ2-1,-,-,CASSQATGYNEQFF,TGTGCCAGCTCACAGGCGACAGGATACAATGAGCAGTTCTTC
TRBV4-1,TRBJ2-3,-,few,CASSQGPNTDTQYF,TGCGCCAGCAGCCAGGGCCCCAACACAGATACGCAGTATTTT
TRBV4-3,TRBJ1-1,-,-,CASSHDQDTEAFF,TGCGCCAGCAGCCATGACCAGGACACTGAAGCTTTCTTT